The 27 T cell receptor beta chains below were found in one sample sequenced in a study of T cell responses to AZD1222 COVID-19 vaccine (TCRdb year 2021). Library prep was done by the immunoSEQ multiplex PCR assay. Not all clones reach the TCRdb copy of this immuneACCESS table, which keeps in-frame sequences only. Checked studies attribute under half of the gap to unresolved V genes and leave the rest unexplained. The sample profile shows some 130,000 clones; about 91% of them were found once. The top ten hold approximately 3% of the sample. According to the study, the label for this sample's time point signals: baseline before first vaccination. Material: peripheral blood, obtained on day 0 of AZD1222 vaccination. All receptors come from an adult in good health.

V usage is TRBV15 and J usage is TRBJ1-6; TRBD1 is a possible D gene (5 bases). V dropped 0 bases and J dropped 10 bases, with 16 bases sitting between them. Per germline, CDR1 LNHNV and CDR2 YYDKDF (reference sequence). The length of the CDR3 is 16 residues. As DNA, the CDR3 is TGTGCCACCAGCAGAGATCGGGGGGAGTCAGGATCACCCCTCCACTTT. This translates into CATSRDRGESGSPLHF.

The rearrangement uses TRBV2 and TRBJ2-2, with TRBD1 matching 9 bases. V shed 6 bases and J 5 bases; nucleotides not matched to a gene: 7. CDR3 length: 15 amino acids. CDR1 and CDR2 from the germline V gene are SNHLY and FYNNEI. Written as DNA, the CDR3 is TGTGCCAGCAGCTTCCTGACAGGGGGGACCGGGGAGCTGTTTTTT. Translating gives CASSFLTGGTGELFF.

This chain links TRBV29-1 with TRBJ1-2, with TRBD1 matching over 10 bases. The J segment lost 8 bases and the V segment lost 7 bases, leaving 7 bases of the junction unmatched. The CDR3 totals 12 residues. Looked up from germline, CDR1 is SQVTM and CDR2 is ANQGSEA. The CDR3 DNA follows: TGCAGCGCCCGGCGGGACAGGGGAGGCTACACCTTC. Its translation: CSARRDRGGYTF.

J is TRBJ2-2 and V is TRBV9; TRBD2 might be the D (5 bases). The CDR3 has 16 amino acids. CDR1 SGDLS and CDR2 YYNGEE come from the germline V gene. V was pared by 4 bases and J by 0 bases, with 13 bases between. The CDR3 spells CASSLRGGANTGELFF. CDR3 in DNA: TGTGCCAGCAGCCTCAGAGGAGGAGCGAACACCGGGGAGCTGTTTTTT.

The rearrangement uses TRBV19 and TRBJ2-1; D uncertain. This CDR3 is 11 amino acids long. Germline values: CDR1 LNHDA, CDR2 SQIVND (reference sequence). CDR3 in amino acids: CSQISYNEQFF. Here the CDR3 DNA reads TGTTCCCAAATATCCTACAATGAGCAGTTCTTC.

This chain uses TRBV5-6 with TRBJ1-2; perhaps TRBD1 as D (5 bases). The CDR3 loop spans 12 amino acids. V lost 4 bases and J lost 8, with 12 bases in between. Germline V gene sequence: CDR1 SGHDT, CDR2 YYEEEE. CDR3 bases: TGTGCCAGCAGCGGGAGGGACTGGGGCTACACCTTC. Residues: CASSGRDWGYTF.

The chain carries TRBV4-3 and TRBJ2-3; the D gene is possibly TRBD2 (5 bases). Germline CDR1 is LGHNA and CDR2 is YSLEER. The CDR3 spans 16 residues. Trimming cost V 3 bases and J 3 bases, with 16 bases left between them. CDR3 sequence (DNA): TGCGCCAGCAGCCATCCTAGGGAGTCTGGAACAGATACGCAGTATTTT. Amino acids: CASSHPRESGTDTQYF.

The chain combines TRBV6-6 with TRBJ2-5, with 8 bases aligning to TRBD1. Trimming at V came to 4 bases and at J to 6 bases, leaving 7 bases not matched to a gene. The CDR3 extends over 14 amino acids. Germline V gene lookup returns CDR1 MNHNY and CDR2 SVGAGI (reference sequence). The DNA for the CDR3 is TGTGCCAGCAGTTTCCGCAGGGGGCCACAGACCCAGTACTTC. Its translation is CASSFRRGPQTQYF.

The chain is built from TRBV4-2 and TRBJ1-5; D is uncertain. This CDR3 is 15 amino acids long. The germline V and J ends were trimmed by 3 bases and 0 bases, with 9 bases remaining between them. CDR1 is LGHNA and CDR2 is YNFKEQ in the germline V gene. CDR3 residues: CASSQYTTSNQPQHF. CDR3 DNA: TGTGCCAGCAGCCAGTACACCACTAGCAATCAGCCCCAGCATTTT.

This chain joins TRBV5-1 and TRBJ2-5; 7 nucleotides agree with TRBD1. In germline, CDR1 is SGHRS, CDR2 YFSETQ. There are 15 residues in the CDR3. V lost 4 bases, J lost 2 bases, and 8 bases stayed unmatched. CDR3 nucleotides: TGCGCCAGCAGCCCTCGCCCAGGGGGACAAGAGACCCAGTACTTC. Amino acids: CASSPRPGGQETQYF.

V usage is TRBV6-1 and J usage is TRBJ2-3, with 7 bases lining up with TRBD2. Germline CDR1 and CDR2: MNHNS and SASEGT. This CDR3 contains 18 residues. V trimming: 2 bases; J trimming: 3 bases; junction bases outside the gene matches: 14. This CDR3 is CASSEPRDAGEITDTQYF. CDR3 sequence (DNA): TGTGCCAGCAGTGAACCCAGGGACGCGGGAGAAATTACAGATACGCAGTATTTT.

The chain couples TRBV3-1 (or the pseudogene TRBV3-2) to TRBJ1-2; 10 nucleotides match TRBD1. V was pared by 4 bases and J by 6 bases, with 5 bases of the junction left unmatched. Germline CDR1 reads LGHDT; CDR2 reads YNNKEL (reference sequence). This CDR3 comprises 14 residues. The CDR3 DNA follows: TGTGCCAGCAGCCGAGGACAGGGGGGGGATGGCTACACCTTC. Its protein product is CASSRGQGGDGYTF.

The V and J genes are TRBV11-2 and TRBJ2-7, with D possibly being TRBD1 or TRBD2 (5 bases each). Deletions cut 5 bases from V and 2 bases from J, with 7 bases between. The CDR3 loop spans 12 amino acids. Germline V gene sequence: CDR1 SGHAT, CDR2 FQNNGV. The CDR3 here is CASSGTTYEQYF. The CDR3 coding sequence is TGTGCCAGCAGCGGGACCACCTACGAGCAGTACTTC.

V gene TRBV9 combines with J gene TRBJ1-2; D gene unclear. CDR1 SGDLS and CDR2 YYNGEE come from the germline V gene. V lost 0 bases to trimming and J lost 8 bases, with 11 bases between them. There are 13 residues in the CDR3. In DNA, the CDR3 is TGTGCCAGCAGCGTAGCCCCCGGAGAGGGCTACACCTTC. Translation: CASSVAPGEGYTF.

The J gene is TRBJ2-1, the V gene TRBV10-3; D call uncertain. The CDR3 is 14 amino acids. CDR1 and CDR2 (germline): ENHRY, SYGVKD. Trimming removed 5 bases at V and 3 bases at J, with 11 bases between. The CDR3 protein is CAISKTSSYNEQFF. The CDR3 bases are TGTGCCATCAGTAAGACATCTAGCTACAATGAGCAGTTCTTC.

The CDR3 DNA follows: TGTGCCAGCAGCTTAGGGGCAGTATATAACGAGCAGTACTTC. The encoded protein is CASSLGAVYNEQYF. J is TRBJ2-7 and V is TRBV7-2; no firm D call. Trimming pared 1 base from V and 5 bases from J, leaving 12 bases between. This CDR3 contains 14 residues. Germline values: CDR1 SGHTA, CDR2 FQGNSA.

The chain links TRBV4-2 to TRBJ1-4; D gene unclear. The germline gives CDR1 LGHNA, CDR2 YNFKEQ. Trimming cost V 1 base and J 4 bases, with 7 bases left between them. The CDR3 has 14 amino acids. CDR3 DNA sequence: TGTGCCAGCAGCCAAGTACCGAGTAATGAAAAACTGTTTTTT. Amino acid sequence: CASSQVPSNEKLFF.

This chain joins TRBV11-3 and TRBJ2-1, with D unresolved. The V gene's germline CDR1 is SGHNT and CDR2 YENEEA. The CDR3 consists of 12 residues. V lost 0 bases and J 5 bases, leaving 2 bases between the germline ends. The DNA of the CDR3 is TGTGCCAGCAGCTTAGACCACAATGAGCAGTTCTTC. This codes for CASSLDHNEQFF.

This clone was recorded only once. The V gene is TRBV27, the J gene TRBJ1-2; the match to TRBD1 covers 7 bases. Germline V gene sequence: CDR1 MNHEY, CDR2 SMNVEV (reference sequence). This CDR3 has 14 residues. J was trimmed by 2 bases and V by 6 bases; bases with no gene match: 6. The CDR3 spells CASRSDRRNYGYTF. In nucleotides, the CDR3 is TGTGCCAGCAGGTCGGACAGGCGCAACTATGGCTACACCTTC.

This clone turned up a few times. The chain has TRBV7-8 and TRBJ2-3; D is unclear. V was shortened by 0 bases and J by 1 base, with 11 bases between the two germline ends. Germline V gives CDR1 SGHVS, CDR2 FQNEAQ. The CDR3 length is 16 residues. CDR3 coding DNA: TGTGCCAGCAGCTTAGCGATTAGCTCTGGCACAGATACGCAGTATTTT. Protein: CASSLAISSGTDTQYF. Full variable domain (rest looked up from reference TRBV7-8 and TRBJ2-3): GAGVSQSPRYKVAKRGQDVALRCDPISGHVSLFWYQQALGQGPEFLTYFQNEAQLDKSGLPSDRFFAERPEGSVSTLKIQRTQQEDSAVYLCASSLAISSGTDTQYFGPGTRLTVL.

The chain uses TRBV7-2 and TRBJ2-1, with D unclear. With 4 bases removed from V and 3 bases from J, the gap between germline ends came to 1 base. This CDR3 is 11 amino acids long. Germline V gene data show CDR1 as SGHTA and CDR2 as FQGNSA. For the CDR3, the DNA is TGTGCCAGCAGCTACTACAATGAGCAGTTCTTC. Its translation is CASSYYNEQFF.

The chain has TRBV14 and TRBJ1-1; the D is unclear. Trimming left V 4 bases short and J 1 base short, with 7 bases between. The CDR3 is made up of 13 amino acids. CDR1 and CDR2 from the germline V gene are SGHDN and FVKESK. The CDR3, as DNA: TGTGCCAGCAGCCGTTCAGCGAACACTGAAGCTTTCTTT. Encoded protein: CASSRSANTEAFF.

V usage is TRBV2 and J usage is TRBJ1-1, with D tentatively TRBD1 (5 bases). Between the trimmed V and J ends, which lost 6 bases and 10 bases, there was a span of 30 bases. The CDR3 covers 17 residues. Per the germline V gene, CDR1 is SNHLY and CDR2 is FYNNEI. Written as DNA, the CDR3 is TGTGCCAGCAGGCCGATCCGGGACCGGGGATCCGGGTGGGTAGCTTTCTTT. Residues: CASRPIRDRGSGWVAFF.

The CDR3 coding sequence is TGTGCCAGCAGCCCGAACAGGGGCCACTACGAGCAGTACTTC. Translation gives CASSPNRGHYEQYF. V usage is TRBV5-4 and J usage is TRBJ2-7, with 7 bases that match TRBD1. This CDR3 contains 14 residues. The germline V gene has CDR1 SGHNT and CDR2 YYREEE (reference sequence). The ends lost 4 bases at V and 3 bases at J; junction bases unmatched: 7. Drawing the rest from reference TRBV5-4 and TRBJ2-7, the complete variable domain is ETGVTQSPTHLIKTRGQQVTLRCSSQSGHNTVSWYQQALGQGPQFIFQYYREEENGRGNFPPRFSGLQFPNYSSELNVNALELDDSALYLCASSPNRGHYEQYFGPGTRLTVT.

In its sample, this clone was seen once. The J gene is TRBJ1-2, the V gene TRBV27; weak D call: TRBD1 (5 bases). The germline gives CDR1 MNHEY, CDR2 SMNVEV (reference sequence). Trimming shortened V by 10 bases and J by 7 bases, and 19 bases separated the two germline ends. This CDR3 comprises 13 residues. In DNA, the CDR3 is TGTGCCACCATAAATGGGCAGGGCCGTGGCTACACCTTC. This encodes CATINGQGRGYTF.

The sample holds one count of this clone. This chain joins TRBV3-1 (or the pseudogene TRBV3-2) and TRBJ2-5; D remains ambiguous. Germline lookup yields CDR1 LGHDT and CDR2 YNNKEL (reference sequence). CDR3 length: 15 amino acids. V was pared by 4 bases and J by 5 bases, with 17 bases between. This CDR3 reads CASSPIGSGVETQYF. CDR3 nucleotides: TGTGCCAGCAGCCCTATAGGGTCAGGCGTGGAGACCCAGTACTTC.

The rearrangement links TRBV5-1 to TRBJ1-4; 8 nucleotides match TRBD1. Germline V gene sequence: CDR1 SGHRS, CDR2 YFSETQ. The CDR3 loop spans 14 amino acids. V dropped 5 bases and J dropped 6; count of bases not matched to a gene: 6. The CDR3 region has the DNA TGCGCCAGCAGTCAGGGACAGGACTATGAAAAACTGTTTTTT. Translation: CASSQGQDYEKLFF.